One and the same sample provided the 7 T cell receptor beta chains below, sequenced in a study of blood T cell repertoires in COVID-19. The data were produced by immunoSEQ multiplex PCR, yet TCRdb's version contains in-frame clones alone and is incomplete. The table records about 78,000 clones, roughly 86% of them present only once. The sample comprised peripheral blood. These TCRs come from a man in his fifties or sixties with active or convalescent COVID-19.

The V gene is TRBV19, the J gene TRBJ1-5; D perhaps matches TRBD1 (6 bases). The germline V and J ends were trimmed by 5 bases and 2 bases, with 10 bases remaining between them. CDR3 length: 14 amino acids. CDR1 is LNHDA, CDR2 SQIVND, per germline (reference sequence). Here the CDR3 DNA reads TGTGCCAGTAGTGCACAGGGTGGCAATCAGCCCCAGCATTTT. Its translation: CASSAQGGNQPQHF. The full variable domain, with the rest looked up from reference TRBV19 and TRBJ1-5, is DGGITQSPKYLFRKEGQNVTLSCEQNLNHDAMYWYRQDPGQGLRLIYYSQIVNDFQKGDIAEGYSVSREKKESFPLTVTSAQKNPTAFYLCASSAQGGNQPQHFGDGTRLSIL.

The rearrangement links TRBV12-3 or TRBV12-4 to TRBJ1-2; D may be TRBD1 (5 bases). Trimming removed 4 bases at V and 8 bases at J, with 8 bases between. The CDR3 runs 11 residues. This CDR3 reads CASSSGVGYTF. The DNA for the CDR3 is TGTGCCAGCAGTTCGGGGGTGGGCTACACCTTC.

The chain employs TRBV7-6 and TRBJ2-5, with 12 bases identical to TRBD2. This CDR3 is built from 15 residues. V gave up 4 bases and J gave up 1 base; unmatched junction bases: 1. CDR1 and CDR2 (germline): SGHVS, FNYEAQ. CDR3 in DNA: TGTGCCAGCAGCTCGGGACTAGCGGGCCAAGAGACCCAGTACTTC. Protein sequence: CASSSGLAGQETQYF.

V usage is TRBV27 and J usage is TRBJ2-5; 7 bases are a match to TRBD2. V shed 3 bases and J 6 bases; nucleotides not matched to a gene: 10. Per germline, CDR1 MNHEY and CDR2 SMNVEV (reference sequence). This CDR3 is built from 15 residues. CDR3 nucleotides: TGTGCCAGCAGTTTTGGGTCTAGCGGTACTAAGACCCAGTACTTC. This translates into CASSFGSSGTKTQYF.

The chain uses TRBV5-4 and TRBJ1-5; perhaps TRBD1 as D (6 bases). The germline gives CDR1 SGHNT, CDR2 YYREEE (reference sequence). The V gene lost 0 bases and the J gene lost 5 bases, with 9 bases spanning the gap. The CDR3 has 14 amino acids. CDR3 amino acids: CASSLGAGDQPQHF. As DNA, the CDR3 is TGTGCCAGCAGCTTGGGGGCAGGGGATCAGCCCCAGCATTTT.

This clone was seen a handful of times. The chain has TRBV2 and TRBJ2-7; tentatively, D is TRBD2 (6 bases). Germline V CDR1 and CDR2: SNHLY, FYNNEI. This CDR3 has 17 amino acids. The V gene lost 1 base and the J gene lost 2 bases, with 18 bases spanning the gap. CDR3 in DNA: TGTGCCAGCAGTGAAGTCCTGGGACTTCAAGGAACCTACGAGCAGTACTTC. Encoded protein: CASSEVLGLQGTYEQYF. The variable domain in full, with the rest retrieved from reference TRBV2 and TRBJ2-7, is EPEVTQTPSHQVTQMGQEVILRCVPISNHLYFYWYRQILGQKVEFLVSFYNNEISEKSEIFDDQFSVERPDGSNFTLKIRSTKLEDSAMYFCASSEVLGLQGTYEQYFGPGTRLTVT.

This chain links TRBV19 with TRBJ1-5; the match to TRBD1 covers 7 bases. CDR1 LNHDA and CDR2 SQIVND come from the germline V gene (reference sequence). The CDR3 length is 16 residues. J was trimmed by 2 bases and V by 4 bases; bases with no gene match: 8. CDR3 loop: CASSTGQAAGNQPQHF. As DNA, the CDR3 is TGTGCCAGTAGTACAGGACAGGCCGCGGGCAATCAGCCCCAGCATTTT. Based on the CDR3 plus reference TRBV19 and TRBJ1-5, the full variable domain is DGGITQSPKYLFRKEGQNVTLSCEQNLNHDAMYWYRQDPGQGLRLIYYSQIVNDFQKGDIAEGYSVSREKKESFPLTVTSAQKNPTAFYLCASSTGQAAGNQPQHFGDGTRLSIL.